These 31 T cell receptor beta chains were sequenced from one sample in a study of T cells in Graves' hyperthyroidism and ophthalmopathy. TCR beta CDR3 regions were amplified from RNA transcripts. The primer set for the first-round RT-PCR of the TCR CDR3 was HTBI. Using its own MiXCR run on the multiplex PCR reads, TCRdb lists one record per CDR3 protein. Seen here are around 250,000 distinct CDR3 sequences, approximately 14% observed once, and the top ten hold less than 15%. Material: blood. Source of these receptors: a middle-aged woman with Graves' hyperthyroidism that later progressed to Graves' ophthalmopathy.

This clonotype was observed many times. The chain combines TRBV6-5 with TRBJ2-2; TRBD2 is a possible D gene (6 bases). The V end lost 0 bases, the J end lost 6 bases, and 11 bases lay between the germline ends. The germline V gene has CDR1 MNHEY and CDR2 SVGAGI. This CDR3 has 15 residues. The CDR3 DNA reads TGTGCCAGCAGTTACTCGACGGGAGCTCCCGGGGAGCTGTTTTTT. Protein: CASSYSTGAPGELFF.

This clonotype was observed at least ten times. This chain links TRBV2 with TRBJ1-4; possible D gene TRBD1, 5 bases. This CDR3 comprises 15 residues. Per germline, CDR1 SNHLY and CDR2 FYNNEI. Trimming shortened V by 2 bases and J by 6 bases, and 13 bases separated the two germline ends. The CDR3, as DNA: TGTGCCAGCAGTGAATGGGTAGGGGCTGATGAAAAACTGTTTTTT. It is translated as CASSEWVGADEKLFF.

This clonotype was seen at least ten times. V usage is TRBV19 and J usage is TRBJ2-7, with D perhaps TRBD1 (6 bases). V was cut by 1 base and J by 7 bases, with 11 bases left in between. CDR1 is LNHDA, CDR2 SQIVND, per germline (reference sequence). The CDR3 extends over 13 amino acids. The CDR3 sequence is CASSIVDSREQYF. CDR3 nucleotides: TGTGCCAGTAGTATAGTGGACAGTCGGGAGCAGTACTTC.

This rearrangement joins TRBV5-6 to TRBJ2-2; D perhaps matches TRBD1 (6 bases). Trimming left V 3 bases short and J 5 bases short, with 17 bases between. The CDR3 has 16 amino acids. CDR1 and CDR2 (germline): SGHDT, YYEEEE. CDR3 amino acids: CASSSQGHHYTGELFF. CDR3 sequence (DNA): TGTGCCAGCAGCTCGCAGGGGCACCATTATACCGGGGAGCTGTTTTTT.

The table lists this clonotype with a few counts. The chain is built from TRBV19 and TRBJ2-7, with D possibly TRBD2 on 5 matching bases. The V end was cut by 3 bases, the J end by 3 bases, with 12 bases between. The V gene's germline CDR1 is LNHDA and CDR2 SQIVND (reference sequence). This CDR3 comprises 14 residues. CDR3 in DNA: TGTGCCAGTAGTATTAAACTAGTCAACTACGAGCAGTACTTC. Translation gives CASSIKLVNYEQYF.

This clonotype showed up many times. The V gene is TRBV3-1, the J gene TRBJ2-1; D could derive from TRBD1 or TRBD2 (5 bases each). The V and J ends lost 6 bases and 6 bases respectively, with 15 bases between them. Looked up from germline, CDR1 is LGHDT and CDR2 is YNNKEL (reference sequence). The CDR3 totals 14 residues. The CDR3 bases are TGTGCCAGCAGTCTAATTGACGGGACCAATGAGCAGTTCTTC. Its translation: CASSLIDGTNEQFF.

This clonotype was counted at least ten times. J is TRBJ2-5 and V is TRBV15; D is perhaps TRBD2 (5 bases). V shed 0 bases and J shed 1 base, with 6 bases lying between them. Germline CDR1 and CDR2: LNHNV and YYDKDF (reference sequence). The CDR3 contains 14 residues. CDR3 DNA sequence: TGTGCCACCAGCAGAGATGGGAGCCAAGAGACCCAGTACTTC. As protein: CATSRDGSQETQYF.

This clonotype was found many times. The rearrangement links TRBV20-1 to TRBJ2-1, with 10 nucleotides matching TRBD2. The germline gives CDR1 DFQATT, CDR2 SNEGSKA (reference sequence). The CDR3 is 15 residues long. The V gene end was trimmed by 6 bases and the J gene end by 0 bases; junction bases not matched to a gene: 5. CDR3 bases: TGCAGTGCCCGACCTAGCGGGAGCTCCTACAATGAGCAGTTCTTC. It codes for CSARPSGSSYNEQFF.

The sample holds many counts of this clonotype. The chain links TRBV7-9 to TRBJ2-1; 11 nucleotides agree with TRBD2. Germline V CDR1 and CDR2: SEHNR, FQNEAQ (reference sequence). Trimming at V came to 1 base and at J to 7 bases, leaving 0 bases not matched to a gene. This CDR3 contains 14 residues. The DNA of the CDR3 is TGTGCCAGCAGCTTAGGGACTAGCGGGAATGAGCAGTTCTTC. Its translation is CASSLGTSGNEQFF.

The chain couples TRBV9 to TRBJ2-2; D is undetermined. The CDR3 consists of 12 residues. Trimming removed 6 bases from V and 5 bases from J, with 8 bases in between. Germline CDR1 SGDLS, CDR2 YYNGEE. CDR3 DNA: TGTGCCAGCACCTCCACAACCGGGGAGCTGTTTTTT. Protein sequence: CASTSTTGELFF.

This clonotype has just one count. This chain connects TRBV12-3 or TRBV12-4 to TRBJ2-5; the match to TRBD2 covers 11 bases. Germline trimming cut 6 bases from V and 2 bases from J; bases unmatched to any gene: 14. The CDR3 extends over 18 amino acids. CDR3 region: CASSHYRVAGGKQETQYF. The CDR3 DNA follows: TGTGCCAGCAGCCACTACCGGGTAGCGGGAGGGAAACAAGAGACCCAGTACTTC.

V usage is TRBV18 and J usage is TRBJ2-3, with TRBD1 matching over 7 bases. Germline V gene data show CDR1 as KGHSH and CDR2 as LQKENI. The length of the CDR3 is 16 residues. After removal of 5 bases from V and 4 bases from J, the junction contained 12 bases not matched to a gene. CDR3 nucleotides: TGTGCCAGCTCAAAAATCCGGGACAGACTCGCAGATACGCAGTATTTT. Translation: CASSKIRDRLADTQYF.

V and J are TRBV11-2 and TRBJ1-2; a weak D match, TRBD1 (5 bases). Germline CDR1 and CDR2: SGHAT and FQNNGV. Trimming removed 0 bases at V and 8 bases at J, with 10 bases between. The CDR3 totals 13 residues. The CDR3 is CASSLDGQWGYTF. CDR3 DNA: TGTGCCAGCAGCTTAGATGGACAATGGGGCTACACCTTC. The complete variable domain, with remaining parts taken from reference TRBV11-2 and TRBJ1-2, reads EAGVAQSPRYKIIEKRQSVAFWCNPISGHATLYWYQQILGQGPKLLIQFQNNGVVDDSQLPKDRFSAERLKGVDSTLKIQPAKLEDSAVYLCASSLDGQWGYTFGSGTRLTVV.

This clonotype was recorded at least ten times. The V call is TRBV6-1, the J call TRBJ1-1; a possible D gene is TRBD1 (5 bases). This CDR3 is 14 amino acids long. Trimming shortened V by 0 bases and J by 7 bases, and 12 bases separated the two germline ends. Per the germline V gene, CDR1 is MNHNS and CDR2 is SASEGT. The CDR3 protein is CASSEAGLILEAFF. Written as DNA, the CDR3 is TGTGCCAGCAGTGAAGCGGGACTCATCCTTGAAGCTTTCTTT.

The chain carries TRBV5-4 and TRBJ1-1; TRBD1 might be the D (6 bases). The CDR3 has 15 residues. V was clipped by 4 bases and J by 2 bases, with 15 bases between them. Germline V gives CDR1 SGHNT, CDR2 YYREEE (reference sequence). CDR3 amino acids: CASSGNQGINTEAFF. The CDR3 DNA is TGTGCCAGCAGCGGCAACCAGGGGATTAACACTGAAGCTTTCTTT.

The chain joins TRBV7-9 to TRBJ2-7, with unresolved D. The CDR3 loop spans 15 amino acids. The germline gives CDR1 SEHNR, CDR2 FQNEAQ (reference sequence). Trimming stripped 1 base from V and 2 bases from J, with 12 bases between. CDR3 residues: CASSLDVPDPYEQYF. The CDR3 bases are TGTGCCAGCAGCTTAGACGTCCCTGATCCCTACGAGCAGTACTTC.

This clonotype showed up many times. The CDR3 loop reads CASSRYEQYF. The CDR3 coding sequence is TGTGCCAGCAGCCGATACGAGCAGTACTTC. This chain links TRBV28 with TRBJ2-7; D gene unclear. CDR1 and CDR2 from the germline V gene are MDHEN and SYDVKM. The V and J ends lost 6 bases and 4 bases respectively, with 4 bases between them. The CDR3 is 10 residues long.

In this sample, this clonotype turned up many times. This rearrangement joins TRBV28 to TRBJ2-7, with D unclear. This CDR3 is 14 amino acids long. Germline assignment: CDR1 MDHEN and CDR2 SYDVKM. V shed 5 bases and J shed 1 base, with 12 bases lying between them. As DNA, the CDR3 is TGTGCCAGCAGTCTGGGCTATCGATCCTACGAGCAGTACTTC. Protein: CASSLGYRSYEQYF. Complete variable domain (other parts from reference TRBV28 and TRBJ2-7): DVKVTQSSRYLVKRTGEKVFLECVQDMDHENMFWYRQDPGLGLRLIYFSYDVKMKEKGDIPEGYSVSREKKERFSLILESASTNQTSMYLCASSLGYRSYEQYFGPGTRLTVT.

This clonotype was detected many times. CDR3 in amino acids: CATSKGTLGWTEAFF. CDR3 DNA sequence: TGTGCCACCAGCAAAGGGACATTAGGTTGGACTGAAGCTTTCTTT. This chain links TRBV15 with TRBJ1-1, with D possibly matching TRBD1 (6 bases). Germline V CDR1 and CDR2: LNHNV, YYDKDF (reference sequence). Trimming stripped 4 bases from V and 5 bases from J, with 17 bases between. The CDR3 length is 15 residues.

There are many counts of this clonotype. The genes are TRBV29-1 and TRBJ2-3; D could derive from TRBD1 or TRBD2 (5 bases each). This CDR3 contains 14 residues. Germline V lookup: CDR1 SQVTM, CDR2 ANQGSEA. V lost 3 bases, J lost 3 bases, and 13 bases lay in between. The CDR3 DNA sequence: TGCAGCGTTGAGGGGGTGGATTCTACAGATACGCAGTATTTT. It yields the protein CSVEGVDSTDTQYF.

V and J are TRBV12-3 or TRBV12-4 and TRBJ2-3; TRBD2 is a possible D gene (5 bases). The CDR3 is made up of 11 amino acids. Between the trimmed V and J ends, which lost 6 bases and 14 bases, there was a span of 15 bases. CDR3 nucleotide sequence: TGTGCCAGCAGCGTAGAGGGTCCCCTGTATTTT. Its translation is CASSVEGPLYF.

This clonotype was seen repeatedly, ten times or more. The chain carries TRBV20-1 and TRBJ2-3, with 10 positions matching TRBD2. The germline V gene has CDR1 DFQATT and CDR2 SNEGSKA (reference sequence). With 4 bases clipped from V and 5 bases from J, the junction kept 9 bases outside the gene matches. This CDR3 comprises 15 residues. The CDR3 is CSATSIAGGLDTQYF. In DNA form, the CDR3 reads TGCAGTGCTACCTCGATAGCGGGAGGTTTAGATACGCAGTATTTT.

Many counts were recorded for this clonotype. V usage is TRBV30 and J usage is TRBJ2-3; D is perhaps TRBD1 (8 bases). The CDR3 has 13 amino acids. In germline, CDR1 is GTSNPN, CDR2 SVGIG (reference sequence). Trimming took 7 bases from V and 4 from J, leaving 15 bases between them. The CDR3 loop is CAFHTGGADTQYF. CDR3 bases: TGTGCCTTCCACACAGGGGGGGCAGATACGCAGTATTTT.

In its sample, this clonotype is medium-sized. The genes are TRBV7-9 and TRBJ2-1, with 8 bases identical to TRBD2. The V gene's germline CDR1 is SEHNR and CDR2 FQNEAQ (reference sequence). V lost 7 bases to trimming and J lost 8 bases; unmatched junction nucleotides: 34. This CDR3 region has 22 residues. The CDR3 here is CASTPGRAKYHSGKNPIHEQFF. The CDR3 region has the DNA TGTGCCAGCACCCCGGGAAGAGCGAAATATCATAGCGGGAAGAACCCCATCCATGAGCAGTTCTTC.

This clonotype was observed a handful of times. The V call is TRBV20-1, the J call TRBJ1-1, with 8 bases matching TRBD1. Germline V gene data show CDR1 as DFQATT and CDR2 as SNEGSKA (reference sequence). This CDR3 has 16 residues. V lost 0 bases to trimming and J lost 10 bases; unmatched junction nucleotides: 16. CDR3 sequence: CSARDRGETGVRRAFF. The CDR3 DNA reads TGCAGTGCTAGAGATCGGGGCGAGACAGGGGTAAGGAGAGCTTTCTTT.

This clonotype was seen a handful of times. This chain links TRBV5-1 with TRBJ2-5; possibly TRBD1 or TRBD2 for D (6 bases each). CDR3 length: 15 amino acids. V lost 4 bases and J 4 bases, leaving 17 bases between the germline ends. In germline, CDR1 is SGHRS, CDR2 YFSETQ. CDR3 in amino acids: CASSAGKTGGETQYF. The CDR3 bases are TGCGCCAGCAGCGCGGGAAAGACAGGAGGAGAGACCCAGTACTTC.

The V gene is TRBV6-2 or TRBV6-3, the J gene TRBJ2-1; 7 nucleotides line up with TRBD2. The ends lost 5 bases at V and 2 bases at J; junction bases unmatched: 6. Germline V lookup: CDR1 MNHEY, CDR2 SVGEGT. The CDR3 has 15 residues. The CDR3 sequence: CASSGGGGTYNEQFF. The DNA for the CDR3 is TGTGCCAGCAGTGGGGGGGGGGGGACCTACAATGAGCAGTTCTTC.

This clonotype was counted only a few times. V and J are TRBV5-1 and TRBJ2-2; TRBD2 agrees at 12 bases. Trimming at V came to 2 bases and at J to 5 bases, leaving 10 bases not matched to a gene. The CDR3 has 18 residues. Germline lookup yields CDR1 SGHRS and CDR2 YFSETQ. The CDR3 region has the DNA TGCGCCAGCAGCTTCTGGACTAGCGGGGTGTTAGGAACCGGGGAGCTGTTTTTT. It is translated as CASSFWTSGVLGTGELFF.

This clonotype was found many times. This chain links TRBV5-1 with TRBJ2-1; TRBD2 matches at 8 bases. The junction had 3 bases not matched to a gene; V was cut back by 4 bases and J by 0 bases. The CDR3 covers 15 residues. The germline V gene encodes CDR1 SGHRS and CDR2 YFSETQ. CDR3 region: CASSPGTSSYNEQFF. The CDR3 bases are TGCGCCAGCAGCCCCGGGACTAGCTCCTACAATGAGCAGTTCTTC.

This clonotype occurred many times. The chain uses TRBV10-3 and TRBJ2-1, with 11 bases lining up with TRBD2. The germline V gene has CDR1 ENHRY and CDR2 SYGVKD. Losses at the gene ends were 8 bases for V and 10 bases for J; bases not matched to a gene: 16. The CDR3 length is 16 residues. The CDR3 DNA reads TGTGCCATCGCAGGCAAGGTTGTAGCGGGAGGGAGGGAGCAGTTCTTC. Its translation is CAIAGKVVAGGREQFF.

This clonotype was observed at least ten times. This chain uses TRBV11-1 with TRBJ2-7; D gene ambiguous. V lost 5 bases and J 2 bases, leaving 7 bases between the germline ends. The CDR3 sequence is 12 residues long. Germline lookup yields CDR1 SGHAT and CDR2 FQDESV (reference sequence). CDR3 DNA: TGTGCCAGCAGCGCTCAAACCTACGAGCAGTACTTC. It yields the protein CASSAQTYEQYF.